This TCR beta chain was sequenced for a study of memory CD4+ T cells and cytomegalovirus serostatus. Single viable CD3+CD4+CD8-CD45RO+ cells were sorted as the memory CD4+ T cells. CDR3 length: 15 residues. Source study methods: After removing out-of-frame reads, 2,204,828 distinct TCRbeta sequences remained. The method was immunoSEQ multiplex PCR; TCRdb's version includes in-frame clones alone and lacks a portion of them. From that table come the V and J calls and clone size; the DNA was used to work out D and trimming. The sample records under 55,000 clones, approximately 78% being singletons. V gene TRBV21-1 combines with J gene TRBJ2-7; TRBD1 is the table's D call, not checked against the DNA. TRBV21-1 represents a pseudogene. This receptor was taken from an adult in good health and CMV-seronegative. Sequencing was done on a sample of memory CD4+ T cells from blood. The CDR3 DNA sequence: TGTGCCAGCACACAGGGGGGACAGGGGAACCACGAGCAGTACTTC. Amino acid sequence: CASTQGGQGNHEQYF.